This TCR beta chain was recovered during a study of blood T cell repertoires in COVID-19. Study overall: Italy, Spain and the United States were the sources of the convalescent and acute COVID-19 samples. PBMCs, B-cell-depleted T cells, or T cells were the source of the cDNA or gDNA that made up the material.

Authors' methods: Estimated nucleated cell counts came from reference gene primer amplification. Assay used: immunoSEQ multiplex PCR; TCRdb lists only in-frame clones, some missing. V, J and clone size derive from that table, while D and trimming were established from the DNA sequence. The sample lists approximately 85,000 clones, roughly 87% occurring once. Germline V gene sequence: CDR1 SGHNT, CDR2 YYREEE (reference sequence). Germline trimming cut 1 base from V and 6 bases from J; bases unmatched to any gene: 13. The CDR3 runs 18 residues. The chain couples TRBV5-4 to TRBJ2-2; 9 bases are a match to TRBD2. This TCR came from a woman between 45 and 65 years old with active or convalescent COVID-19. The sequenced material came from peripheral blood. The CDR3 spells CASSLSSSLAGIAGELFF. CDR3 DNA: TGTGCCAGCAGCTTGAGTTCAAGTCTAGCGGGGATCGCCGGGGAGCTGTTTTTT.